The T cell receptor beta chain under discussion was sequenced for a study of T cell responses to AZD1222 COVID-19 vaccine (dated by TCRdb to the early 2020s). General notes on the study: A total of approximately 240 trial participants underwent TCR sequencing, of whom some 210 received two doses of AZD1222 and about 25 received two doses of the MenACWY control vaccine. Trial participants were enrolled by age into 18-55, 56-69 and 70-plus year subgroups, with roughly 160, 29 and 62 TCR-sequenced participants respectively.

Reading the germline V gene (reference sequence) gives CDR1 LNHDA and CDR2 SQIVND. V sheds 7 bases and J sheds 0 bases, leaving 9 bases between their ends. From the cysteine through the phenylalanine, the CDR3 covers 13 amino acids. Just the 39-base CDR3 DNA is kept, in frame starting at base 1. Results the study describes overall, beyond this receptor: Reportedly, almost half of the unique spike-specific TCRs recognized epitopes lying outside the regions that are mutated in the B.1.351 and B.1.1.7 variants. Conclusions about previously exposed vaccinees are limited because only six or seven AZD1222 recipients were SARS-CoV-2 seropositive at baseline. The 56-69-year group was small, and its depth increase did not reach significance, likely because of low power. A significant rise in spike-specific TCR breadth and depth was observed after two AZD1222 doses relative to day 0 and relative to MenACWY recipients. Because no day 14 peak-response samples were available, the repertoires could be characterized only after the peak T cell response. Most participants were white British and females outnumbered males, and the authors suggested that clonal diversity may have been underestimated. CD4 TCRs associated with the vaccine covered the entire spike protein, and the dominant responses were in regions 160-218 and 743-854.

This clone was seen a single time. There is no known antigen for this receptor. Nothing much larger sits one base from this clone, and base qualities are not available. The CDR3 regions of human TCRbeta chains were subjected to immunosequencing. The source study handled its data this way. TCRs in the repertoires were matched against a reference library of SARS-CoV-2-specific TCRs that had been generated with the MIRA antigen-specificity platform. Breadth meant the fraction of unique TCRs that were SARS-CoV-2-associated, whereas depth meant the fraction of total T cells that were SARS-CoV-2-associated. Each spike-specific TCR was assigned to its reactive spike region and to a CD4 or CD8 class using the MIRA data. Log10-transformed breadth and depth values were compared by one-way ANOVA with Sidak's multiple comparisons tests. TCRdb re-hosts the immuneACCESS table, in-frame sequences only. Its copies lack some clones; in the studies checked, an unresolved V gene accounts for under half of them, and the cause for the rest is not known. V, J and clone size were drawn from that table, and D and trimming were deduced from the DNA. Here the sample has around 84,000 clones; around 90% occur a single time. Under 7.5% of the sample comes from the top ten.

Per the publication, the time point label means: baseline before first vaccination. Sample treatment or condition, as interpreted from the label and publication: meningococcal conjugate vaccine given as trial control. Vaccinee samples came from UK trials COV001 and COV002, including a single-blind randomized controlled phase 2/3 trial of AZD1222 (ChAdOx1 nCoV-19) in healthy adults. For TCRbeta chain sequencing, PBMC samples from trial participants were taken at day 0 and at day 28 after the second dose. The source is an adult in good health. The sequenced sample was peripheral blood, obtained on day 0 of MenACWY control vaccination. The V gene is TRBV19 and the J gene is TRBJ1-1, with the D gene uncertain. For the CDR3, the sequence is CASTSTLNTEAFF. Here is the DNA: TGTGCCAGTACTTCCACGCTGAACACTGAAGCTTTCTTT. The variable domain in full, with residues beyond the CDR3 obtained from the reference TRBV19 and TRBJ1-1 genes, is DGGITQSPKYLFRKEGQNVTLSCEQNLNHDAMYWYRQDPGQGLRLIYYSQIVNDFQKGDIAEGYSVSREKKESFPLTVTSAQKNPTAFYLCASTSTLNTEAFFGQGTRLTVV.